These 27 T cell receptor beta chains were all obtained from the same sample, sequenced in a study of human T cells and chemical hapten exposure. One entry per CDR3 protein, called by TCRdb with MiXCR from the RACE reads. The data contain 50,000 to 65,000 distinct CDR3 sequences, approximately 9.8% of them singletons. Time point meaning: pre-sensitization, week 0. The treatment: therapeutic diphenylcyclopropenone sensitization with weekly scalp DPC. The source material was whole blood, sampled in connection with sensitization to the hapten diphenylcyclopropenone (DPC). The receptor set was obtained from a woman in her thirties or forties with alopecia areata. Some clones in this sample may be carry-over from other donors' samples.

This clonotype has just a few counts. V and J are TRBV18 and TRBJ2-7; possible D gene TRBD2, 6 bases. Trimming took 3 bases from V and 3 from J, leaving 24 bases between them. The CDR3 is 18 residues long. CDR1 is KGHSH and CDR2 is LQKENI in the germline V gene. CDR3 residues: CASSPRGRTSSTLYEQYF. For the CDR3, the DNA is TGTGCCAGCTCACCGCGGGGCAGGACAAGCTCCACGCTCTACGAGCAGTACTTC.

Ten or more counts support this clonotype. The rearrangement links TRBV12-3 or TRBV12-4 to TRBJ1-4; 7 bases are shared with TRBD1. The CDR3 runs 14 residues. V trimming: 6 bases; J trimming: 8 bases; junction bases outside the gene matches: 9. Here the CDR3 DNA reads TGTGCCAGCAGCATCAGACAGGGTGGCGAAAAACTGTTTTTT. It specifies CASSIRQGGEKLFF.

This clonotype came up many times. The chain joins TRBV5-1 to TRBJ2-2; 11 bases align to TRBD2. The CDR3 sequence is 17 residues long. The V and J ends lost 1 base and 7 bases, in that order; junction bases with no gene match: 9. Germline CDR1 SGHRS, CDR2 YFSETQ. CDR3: CASSLRAPGTSGGELFF. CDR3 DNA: TGCGCCAGCAGCTTGAGAGCACCCGGGACTAGCGGCGGGGAGCTGTTTTTT.

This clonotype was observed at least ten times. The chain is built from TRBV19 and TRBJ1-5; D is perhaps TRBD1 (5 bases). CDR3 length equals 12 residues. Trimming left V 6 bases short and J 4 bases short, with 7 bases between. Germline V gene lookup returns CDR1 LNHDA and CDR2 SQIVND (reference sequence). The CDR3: CASRSGNQPQHF. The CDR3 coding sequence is TGTGCCAGTAGATCAGGGAATCAGCCCCAGCATTTT.

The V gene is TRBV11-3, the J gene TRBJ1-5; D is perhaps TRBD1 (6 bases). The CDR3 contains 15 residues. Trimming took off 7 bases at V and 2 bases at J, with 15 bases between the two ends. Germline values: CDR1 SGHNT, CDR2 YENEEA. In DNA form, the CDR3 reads TGTGCCAGCACCCACAGGGCGGAATGCAATCAGCCCCAGCATTTT. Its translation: CASTHRAECNQPQHF.

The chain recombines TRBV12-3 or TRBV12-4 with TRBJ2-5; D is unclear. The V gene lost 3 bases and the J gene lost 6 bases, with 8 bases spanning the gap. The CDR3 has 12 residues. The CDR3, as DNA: TGTGCCAGCAGTTTGGGTGGTCAGACCCAGTACTTC. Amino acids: CASSLGGQTQYF.

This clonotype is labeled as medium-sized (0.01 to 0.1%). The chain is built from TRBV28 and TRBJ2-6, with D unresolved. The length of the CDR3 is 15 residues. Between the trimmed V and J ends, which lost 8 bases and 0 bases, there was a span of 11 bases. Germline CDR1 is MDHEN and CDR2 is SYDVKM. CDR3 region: CASLVTGSGANVLTF. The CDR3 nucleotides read TGTGCCAGCCTCGTGACGGGCTCTGGGGCCAACGTCCTGACTTTC.

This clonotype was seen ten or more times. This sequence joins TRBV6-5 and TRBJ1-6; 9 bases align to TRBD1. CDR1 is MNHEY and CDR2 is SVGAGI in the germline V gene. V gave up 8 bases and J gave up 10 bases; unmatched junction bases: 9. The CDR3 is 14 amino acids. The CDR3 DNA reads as TGTGCCAGCGGACTCTTAACAGGGGGCTCACCCCTCCACTTT. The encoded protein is CASGLLTGGSPLHF.

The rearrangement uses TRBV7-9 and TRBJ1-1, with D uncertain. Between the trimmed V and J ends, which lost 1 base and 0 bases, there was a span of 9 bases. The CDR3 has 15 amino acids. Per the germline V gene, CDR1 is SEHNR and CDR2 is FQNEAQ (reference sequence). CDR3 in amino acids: CASSLGVGMNTEAFF. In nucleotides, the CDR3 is TGTGCCAGCAGCTTAGGCGTGGGGATGAACACTGAAGCTTTCTTT.

The CDR3 bases are TGTGCCAGCAGCCAAGCGGAGACCCAGTACTTC. Protein product: CASSQAETQYF. The V gene is TRBV14, the J gene TRBJ2-5; D ambiguous. The germline gives CDR1 SGHDN, CDR2 FVKESK. V was pared by 1 base and J by 5 bases, with 2 bases between. CDR3 length: 11 residues.

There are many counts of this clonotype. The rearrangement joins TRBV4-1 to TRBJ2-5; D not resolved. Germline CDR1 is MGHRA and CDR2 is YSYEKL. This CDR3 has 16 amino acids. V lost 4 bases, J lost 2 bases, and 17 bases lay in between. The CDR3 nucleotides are TGCGCCAGCAGCCTCGTGCCCCACAGTTCTCAAGAGACCCAGTACTTC. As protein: CASSLVPHSSQETQYF.

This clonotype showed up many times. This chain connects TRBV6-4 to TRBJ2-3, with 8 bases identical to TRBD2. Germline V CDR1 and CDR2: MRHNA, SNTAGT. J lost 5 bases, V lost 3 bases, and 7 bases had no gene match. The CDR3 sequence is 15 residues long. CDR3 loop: CASSEAGERGDTQYF. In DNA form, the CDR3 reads TGTGCCAGCAGTGAAGCGGGGGAGAGGGGAGATACGCAGTATTTT.

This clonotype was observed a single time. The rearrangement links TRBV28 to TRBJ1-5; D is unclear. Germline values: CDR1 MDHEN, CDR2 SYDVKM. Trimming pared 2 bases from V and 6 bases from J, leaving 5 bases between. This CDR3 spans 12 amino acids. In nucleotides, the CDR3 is TGTGCCAGCAGTTTAGCTCCTCAGCCCCAGCATTTT. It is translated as CASSLAPQPQHF.

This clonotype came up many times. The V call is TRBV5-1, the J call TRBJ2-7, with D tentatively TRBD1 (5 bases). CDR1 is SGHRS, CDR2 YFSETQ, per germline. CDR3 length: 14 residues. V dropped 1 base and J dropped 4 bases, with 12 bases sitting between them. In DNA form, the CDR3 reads TGCGCCAGCAGCTTGTATGTGGGGCAGTACGAGCAGTACTTC. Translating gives CASSLYVGQYEQYF.

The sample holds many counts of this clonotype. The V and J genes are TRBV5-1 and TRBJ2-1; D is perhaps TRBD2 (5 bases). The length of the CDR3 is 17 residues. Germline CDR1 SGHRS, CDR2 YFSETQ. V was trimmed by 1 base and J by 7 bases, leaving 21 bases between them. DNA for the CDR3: TGCGCCAGCAGCTTGTCAAAGCGATCAATTCCGGGGAATGAGCAGTTCTTC. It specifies CASSLSKRSIPGNEQFF. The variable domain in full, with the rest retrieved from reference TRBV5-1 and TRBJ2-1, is KAGVTQTPRYLIKTRGQQVTLSCSPISGHRSVSWYQQTPGQGLQFLFEYFSETQRNKGNFPGRFSGRQFSNSRSEMNVSTLELGDSALYLCASSLSKRSIPGNEQFFGPGTRLTVL.

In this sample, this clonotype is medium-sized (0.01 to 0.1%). The CDR3 DNA reads TGTGCCAGCAGCTTATTGGGCGGGGGGGGCTTAGATACGCAGTATTTT. This translates into CASSLLGGGGLDTQYF. V is TRBV7-2 and J is TRBJ2-3, with 9 bases matching TRBD2. Losses at the gene ends were 2 bases for V and 5 bases for J; bases not matched to a gene: 8. Germline CDR1 is SGHTA and CDR2 is FQGNSA. The CDR3 spans 16 residues. Full variable domain (outside the CDR3, taken from reference TRBV7-2 and TRBJ2-3): GAGVSQSPSNKVTEKGKDVELRCDPISGHTALYWYRQSLGQGLEFLIYFQGNSAPDKSGLPSDRFSAERTGGSVSTLTIQRTQQEDSAVYLCASSLLGGGGLDTQYFGPGTRLTVL.

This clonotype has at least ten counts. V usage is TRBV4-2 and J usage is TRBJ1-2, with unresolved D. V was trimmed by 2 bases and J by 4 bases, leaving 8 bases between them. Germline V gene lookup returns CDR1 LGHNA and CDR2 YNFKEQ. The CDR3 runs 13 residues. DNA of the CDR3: TGTGCCAGCAGCCAACCCCCTAGCTATGGCTACACCTTC. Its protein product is CASSQPPSYGYTF.

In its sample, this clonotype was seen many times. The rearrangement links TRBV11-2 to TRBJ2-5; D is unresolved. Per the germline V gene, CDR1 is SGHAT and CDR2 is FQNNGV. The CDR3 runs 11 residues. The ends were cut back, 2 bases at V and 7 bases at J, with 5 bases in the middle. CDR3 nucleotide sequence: TGTGCCAGCAGCTTAAAGGTGACCCAGTACTTC. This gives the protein CASSLKVTQYF.

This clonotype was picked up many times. Here the CDR3 reads CSARTSGYQETQYF. The CDR3 DNA sequence: TGCAGTGCTAGAACTAGCGGGTACCAAGAGACCCAGTACTTC. The chain recombines TRBV20-1 with TRBJ2-5; 9 bases align to TRBD2. CDR1 and CDR2 from the germline V gene are DFQATT and SNEGSKA (reference sequence). With 2 bases clipped from V and 0 bases from J, the junction kept 1 base outside the gene matches. The CDR3 loop spans 14 amino acids.

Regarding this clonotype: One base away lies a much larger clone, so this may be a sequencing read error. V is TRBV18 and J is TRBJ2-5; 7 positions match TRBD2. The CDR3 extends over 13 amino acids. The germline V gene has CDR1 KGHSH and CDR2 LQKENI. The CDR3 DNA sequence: TGTGTCAGCTCAGGCGGGGGACAAGAGACCCAGTACTTC. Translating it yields CVSSGGGQETQYF. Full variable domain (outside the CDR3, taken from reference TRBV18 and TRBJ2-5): NAGVMQNPRHLVRRRGQEARLRCSPMKGHSHVYWYRQLPEEGLKFMVYLQKENIIDESGMPKERFSAEFPKEGPSILRIQQVVRGDSAAYFCVSSGGGQETQYFGPGTRLLVL.

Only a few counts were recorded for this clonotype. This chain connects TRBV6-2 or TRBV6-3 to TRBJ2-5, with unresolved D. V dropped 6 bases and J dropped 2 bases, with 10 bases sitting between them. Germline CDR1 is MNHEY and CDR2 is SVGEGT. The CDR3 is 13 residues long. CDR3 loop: CASSRVSQETQYF. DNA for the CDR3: TGTGCCAGCAGCCGCGTTTCACAAGAGACCCAGTACTTC.

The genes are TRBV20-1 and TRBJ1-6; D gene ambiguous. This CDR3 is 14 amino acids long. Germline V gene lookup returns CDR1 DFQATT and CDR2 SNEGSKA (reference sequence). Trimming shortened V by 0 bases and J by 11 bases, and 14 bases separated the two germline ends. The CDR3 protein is CSARDRFVLTPLHF. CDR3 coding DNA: TGCAGTGCTAGAGATCGGTTTGTCCTAACACCCCTCCACTTT.

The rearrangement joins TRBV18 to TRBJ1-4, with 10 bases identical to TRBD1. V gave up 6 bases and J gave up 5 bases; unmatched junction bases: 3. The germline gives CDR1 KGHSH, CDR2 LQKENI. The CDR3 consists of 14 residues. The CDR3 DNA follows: TGTGCCAGCTCCGAGGGACAGGGGAATGAAAAACTGTTTTTT. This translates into CASSEGQGNEKLFF.

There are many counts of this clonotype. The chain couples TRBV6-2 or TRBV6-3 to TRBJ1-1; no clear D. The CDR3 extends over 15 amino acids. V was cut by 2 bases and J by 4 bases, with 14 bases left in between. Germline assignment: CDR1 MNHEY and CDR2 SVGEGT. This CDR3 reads CASSYPGPVPTEAFF. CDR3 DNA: TGTGCCAGCAGTTACCCCGGTCCGGTGCCCACTGAAGCTTTCTTT.

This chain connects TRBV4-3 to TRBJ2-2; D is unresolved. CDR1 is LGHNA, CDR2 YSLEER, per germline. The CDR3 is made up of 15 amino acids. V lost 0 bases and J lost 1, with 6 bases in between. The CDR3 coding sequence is TGCGCCAGCAGCCAAGAAGGACGGAACACCGGGGAGCTGTTTTTT. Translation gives CASSQEGRNTGELFF.

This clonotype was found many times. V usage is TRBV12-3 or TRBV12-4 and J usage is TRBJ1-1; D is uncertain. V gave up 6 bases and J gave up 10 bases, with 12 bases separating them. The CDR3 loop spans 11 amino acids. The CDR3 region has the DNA TGTGCCAGCAGCCTCAGGCGTGGAGCTTTCTTT. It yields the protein CASSLRRGAFF.

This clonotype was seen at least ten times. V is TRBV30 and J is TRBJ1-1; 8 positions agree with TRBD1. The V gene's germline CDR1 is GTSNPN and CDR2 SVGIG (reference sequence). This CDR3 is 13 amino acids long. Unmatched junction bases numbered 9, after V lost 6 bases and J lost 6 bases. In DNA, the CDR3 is TGTGCCTGTTTGACAGGGGTGAATCCTGAAGCTTTCTTT. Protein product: CACLTGVNPEAFF.